This T cell receptor (beta chain) was captured by sequencing in a study of shared clonotypes between healthy human individuals (dated by TCRdb to the early 2020s). General notes on the study: The cohort comprised a couple of women and three men aged 18 to 49 years. For each donor, CD4 naive and CD4 memory were each given three plates, CD8 naive was given two plates, and CD8 memory was given one plate. To estimate repertoire size and how much clonotype sharing occurs between individuals, the study deeply sequenced the blood TCR repertoires of roughly 5 healthy adults. To increase sequencing depth and limit assay-specific biases, TCR repertoire library preparation and sequencing were carried out by different laboratories using diverse techniques. Leukapheresis yielded between about 0.85 and 9 billion PBMCs per donor. Overall study outcomes, separate from this receptor: About 5% of naive CD4, around 3.6% of naive CD8, around 2.3% of memory CD4, and more than 0.35% of memory CD8 clonotypes were shared across a few donors. Clonotypes shared by all four sorted-subset donors showed higher generation probabilities than non-shared clonotypes. Estimated clonotype richness was generally larger for naive than for memory subsets. Rarefaction of sorted-subset datasets indicated incomplete sequencing despite the large sequencing depth. Pairwise subsampling indicated that sequencing depth was expected to affect the degree of clonotype sharing among donors. Sampling was limited to blood, and TCR repertoires in tissue likely differ from TCR repertoires in blood. The genetic and exposure-history diversity represented was limited by the small number of donors.

The germline V gene yields SGHDT for CDR1 and YYEEEE for CDR2. The trim is 4 bases for V and 0 bases for J, with a gap of 8 bases between the germline ends. Its CDR3 holds 13 amino acids, cysteine through phenylalanine. Solely the CDR3 DNA is kept, with 39 bases framed from the first base. As regards this clone: The target of this receptor is not known. The record has no base qualities; no much larger clone is one base away.

CD8 naive samples were CD45RO-negative cells positively selected for CCR7, giving a CD45RA+CCR7+ population that excluded TemRA cells. Donors were healthy HIV-negative adults with no recently reported acute infections or vaccinations. Every donor was a Caucasian adult residing in Nashville, Tennessee, USA. Blood was collected by leukapheresis, and PBMCs were isolated by Ficoll-Histopaque density gradient centrifugation and then cryopreserved in liquid nitrogen vapor phase. Analytical flow cytometry was used to check the purity and quantity of every magnetically sorted T cell population. Each sorted fraction had its genomic DNA isolated and then quantified by UV absorbance on a Nanodrop 2000c. Using the deep immunoSEQ assay, TCR CDR3 regions were amplified from genomic DNA by multiplex PCR. For each cell subset, the extracted genomic DNA was distributed evenly across all wells of several immunoSEQ 96-well plates, and each plate served as one replicate. For sorted subsets, each replicate PCR was loaded with roughly 0.2 ug genomic DNA, equivalent to about 30,000 T cell genomes. Purified libraries were quantified with a Qubit 3.0 fluorometer, sized on a Bioanalyzer 2100, and re-quantified with the KAPA Library Quantification kit. Every immunoSEQ 96-well plate was sequenced on a separate single-read 150-cycle Illumina NextSeq 550 flow cell. Concerning the study's data processing: Because the immunoSEQ output held only junctional sequences and lacked quality scores, the filtering could not match the filtering applied to full-length reads. Sequences were annotated with PyIR, a Python wrapper for IgBLAST v1.9, using IMGT germline references to assign V/J genes and CDR3. Reads with weak V/J assignments (E-value above 1e-6), missing CDR3, stop codons, out-of-frame junctions, or ambiguous translated residues were removed. V3J clonotypes were defined as sequences sharing an identical inferred V gene, J gene, and CDR3 amino acid sequence. To compute the percentage overlap between repertoires, the number of shared unique clonotypes was divided by the size of the smaller repertoire. Repertoire richness was assessed with RTK rarefaction, the Chao1 estimator, and Recon v2.1 estimates of unobserved clonotypes. For all TCRbeta clonotypes obtained by the gDNA method from several donors, generation probabilities were computed with OLGA. The clones in this table, taken by TCRdb from immuneACCESS, are in-frame only. Not every clone is retained; where verified, under half of the shortfall comes from an unresolved V gene, and the cause of the rest is unknown. The V and J calls and the clone size are those of that table, but D and trimming were determined from the DNA. Here the sample has some 2 million clones; roughly 94% occur a single time. Of the sample, under 1.5% is held by the ten largest clones.

This sequence originates from a man younger than 35 in good health. The sample taken for sequencing was naive CD8+ T cells sorted from blood. The sample's cell subset or site label, in plain terms: CD45RA+CCR7+. Recombination linked TRBV5-6 to TRBJ2-7; D gene: possibly TRBD1, on 6 matching bases. For the CDR3, the sequence is CASSAGASYEQYF. The DNA is TGTGCCAGCAGCGCAGGGGCCTCCTACGAGCAGTACTTC. The entire variable domain, with the stretches around the CDR3 drawn from the reference TRBV5-6 and TRBJ2-7 proteins, is DAGVTQSPTHLIKTRGQQVTLRCSPKSGHDTVSWYQQALGQGPQFIFQYYEEEERQRGNFPDRFSGHQFPNYSSELNVNALLLGDSALYLCASSAGASYEQYFGPGTRLTVT.